This T cell receptor beta chain was recorded in a study of T cells in localized non-small cell lung cancer. Looked up from germline, CDR1 is GTSNPN and CDR2 is SVGIG (reference sequence). The J segment lost 9 bases and the V segment lost 1 base, leaving 11 bases of the junction unmatched. The CDR3 is 15 amino acids. The repertoire was sequenced with immunoSEQ multiplex PCR; TCRdb's copy has only in-frame clones and lacks some. This table holds about 24,000 clones, 92% found once. Broader study findings: Patients showing higher blood T cell density tended to see longer overall survival. Of the top 100 tumor clones, median 57 were in adjacent lung, about 26 among its top 100.

To note about this clone: Its antigen is undetermined.

This TCR was recovered from a woman aged 40-69 years with stage I lung adenocarcinoma. The chain has TRBV30 and TRBJ2-5; TRBD2 matches at 10 bases. Sequencing was performed on peripheral blood, taken before any cancer treatment. CDR3 bases: TGTGCCTGGAGTGAGTTGGGGCTAGCGGGAGCGGCCCAGTACTTC. It translates to CAWSELGLAGAAQYF.